Following are 3 T cell receptor beta chains from one sample sequenced in a study of molecular identifiers for immune sequencing clone quantification. Each CDR3 protein is one row after TCRdb ran MiXCR on the PCR reads. The profile shows about 510,000 distinct CDR3 sequences, 20% to 25% of them singletons. The material sequenced was naive CD8+ T cells from blood, with Jurkat cell RNA spiked in. The subset denotes: FACS-sorted CD8+CD4-CCR7+CD45RA+ naive T cells. Every receptor here comes from a human donor in good health. Some libraries in this study had Jurkat cell RNA spiked in.

Comments on this clonotype: Given a much more abundant clone one base away, this may be a read error. The V and J genes are TRBV29-1 and TRBJ2-5; 10 bases line up with TRBD2. Germline CDR1 is SQVTM and CDR2 is ANQGSEA. Losses at the gene ends were 5 bases for V and 1 base for J; bases not matched to a gene: 7. The CDR3 sequence is 15 residues long. The CDR3, as DNA: TGCAGCGTTAAACTAGCGGGAACTCTCCAAGAGACCCAGTACTTC. It is translated as CSVKLAGTLQETQYF.

The sample holds a few counts of this clonotype. The genes are TRBV27 and TRBJ1-1; D unresolved. The germline CDR1 and CDR2 sequences are MNHEY and SMNVEV (reference sequence). The V gene lost 6 bases and the J gene lost 1 base, with 9 bases spanning the gap. The CDR3 loop spans 13 amino acids. CDR3 coding DNA: TGTGCCAGCAGGTTAATGGGGAACACTGAAGCTTTCTTT. It yields the protein CASRLMGNTEAFF.

This clonotype came up a few times. This chain links TRBV19 with TRBJ2-1, with unresolved D. Germline V CDR1 and CDR2: LNHDA, SQIVND (reference sequence). CDR3 length: 11 residues. Trimming removed 3 bases at V and 5 bases at J, with 2 bases between. The CDR3 reads CASSIHNEQFF. The CDR3 coding sequence is TGTGCCAGTAGTATCCACAATGAGCAGTTCTTC.